This T cell receptor (beta chain) stems from a study of shared clonotypes between healthy human individuals. This clone occurred once. Authors' methods: Junction-only sequences without quality scores came from ImmunoSEQ, so filtering differed. The protocol was immunoSEQ multiplex PCR, while the TCRdb copy is restricted to in-frame clones and leaves out a portion. The V and J calls and clone size are taken from that table; D and trimming were inferred from the DNA. Of 2.3 million or so clones detected, approximately 93% appear once; the ten largest clones hold under 0.45%. Germline V gives CDR1 SGHAT, CDR2 FQNNGV. The CDR3 totals 16 residues. With 1 base removed from V and 5 bases from J, the gap between germline ends came to 18 bases.

Sample: naive CD4+ T cells from PBMCs. Subset given: CD45RA+ positively selected. This clonotype originated in a man between 18 and 35 years old in good health. Some clones in this sample may be carry-over from other donors' samples. The rearrangement uses TRBV11-2 and TRBJ2-7; D remains unclear. The DNA for the CDR3 is TGTGCCAGCAGCTTAGTCGGTCTGTGGCAGAATAACGAGCAGTACTTC. Translating it yields CASSLVGLWQNNEQYF.